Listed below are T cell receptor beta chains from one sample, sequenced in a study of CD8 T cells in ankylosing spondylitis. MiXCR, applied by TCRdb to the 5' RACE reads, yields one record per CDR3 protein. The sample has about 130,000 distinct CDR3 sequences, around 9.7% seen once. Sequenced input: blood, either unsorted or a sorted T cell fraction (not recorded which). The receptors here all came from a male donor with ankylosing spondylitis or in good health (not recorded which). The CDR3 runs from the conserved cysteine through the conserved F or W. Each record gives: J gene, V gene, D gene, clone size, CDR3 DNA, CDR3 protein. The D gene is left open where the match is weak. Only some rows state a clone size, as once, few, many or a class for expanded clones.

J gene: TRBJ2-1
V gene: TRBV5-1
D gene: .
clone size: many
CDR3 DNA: TGCGCCAGCAGCCAGGAACCAAACTCCTACAATGAGCAGTTCTTC
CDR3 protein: CASSQEPNSYNEQFF

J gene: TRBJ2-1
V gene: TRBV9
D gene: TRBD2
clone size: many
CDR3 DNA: TGTGCCAGCAGCAAAGGGGGTAGCGGGAGTAACAATGAGCAGTTCTTC
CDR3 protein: CASSKGGSGSNNEQFF

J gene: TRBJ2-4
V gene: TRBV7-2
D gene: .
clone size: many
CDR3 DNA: TGTGCCAGCAGCTCCCCGGCGGACTTCGTGCGAGGTATTCAGTACTTC
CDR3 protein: CASSSPADFVRGIQYF

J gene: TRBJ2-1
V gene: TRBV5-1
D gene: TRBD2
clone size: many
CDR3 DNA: TGCGCCAGCAGCTTGGTGGCTAGCGGGAGTTTTAATGAGCAGTTCTTC
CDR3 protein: CASSLVASGSFNEQFF

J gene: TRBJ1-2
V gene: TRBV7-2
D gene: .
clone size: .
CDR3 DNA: TGTGCCAGCAGCTTAAATTGGCGTAATTACTATGGCTACACCTTC
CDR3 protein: CASSLNWRNYYGYTF

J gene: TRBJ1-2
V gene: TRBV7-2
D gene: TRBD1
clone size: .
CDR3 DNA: TGTGCCAGCAGCCGGGACAGGGAGGGCTATGGCTACACCTTC
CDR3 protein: CASSRDREGYGYTF

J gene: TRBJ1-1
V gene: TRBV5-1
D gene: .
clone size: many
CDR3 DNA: TGCGCCAGCAGCTTGGGACAGATACCTTTCTTT
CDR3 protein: CASSLGQIPFF

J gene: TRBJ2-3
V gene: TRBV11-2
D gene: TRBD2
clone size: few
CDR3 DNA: TGTGCCAGCAGCATGCAGGGACTAGCGGGAGCATCAGCAGATACGCAGTATTTT
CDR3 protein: CASSMQGLAGASADTQYF

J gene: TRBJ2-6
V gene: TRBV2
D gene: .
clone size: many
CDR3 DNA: TGTGCCAGCAGTGATGCCAGCTCTGGGGCCAACGTCCTGACTTTC
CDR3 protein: CASSDASSGANVLTF

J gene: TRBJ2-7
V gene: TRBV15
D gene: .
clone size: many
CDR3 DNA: TGTGCCACCAGCAGAGATCCTATAGCATCAATTCACGAGCAGTACTTC
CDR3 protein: CATSRDPIASIHEQYF

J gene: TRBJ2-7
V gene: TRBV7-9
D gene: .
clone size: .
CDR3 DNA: TGTGCCAGCAGCCCTAGGGTGGCGGGAAATCTCTACGAGCAGTACTTC
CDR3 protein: CASSPRVAGNLYEQYF

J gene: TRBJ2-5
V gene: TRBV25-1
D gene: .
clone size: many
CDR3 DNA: TGTGCCAGCAGTGAGGCGGATGGAGAGACCCAGTACTTC
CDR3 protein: CASSEADGETQYF

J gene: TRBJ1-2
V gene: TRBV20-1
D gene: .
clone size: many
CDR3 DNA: TGCAGTGCTAGGCGACATGGGGCGAACTATGGCTACACCTTC
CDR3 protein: CSARRHGANYGYTF

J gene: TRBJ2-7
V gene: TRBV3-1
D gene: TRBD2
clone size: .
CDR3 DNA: TGTGCCAGCAGCCTACGAGCGGGACCGGGCGAGCAGTACTTC
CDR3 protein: CASSLRAGPGEQYF

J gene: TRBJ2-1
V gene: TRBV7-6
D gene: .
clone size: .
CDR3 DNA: TGTGCCAGCAGCTTAGTGGGGAGACGGGAGCAGTTCTTC
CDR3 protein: CASSLVGRREQFF

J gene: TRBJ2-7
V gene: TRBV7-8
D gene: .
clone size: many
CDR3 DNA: TGTGCCAGCAGCTCCAGCGGTAGCAGGGGGGACGAGCAGTACTTC
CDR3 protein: CASSSSGSRGDEQYF

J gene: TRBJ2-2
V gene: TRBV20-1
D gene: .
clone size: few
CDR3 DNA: TGCAGTGCTAGTAGAGTGGCGTCAAAACCCCTGAGGGAGCTGTTTTTT
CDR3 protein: CSASRVASKPLRELFF

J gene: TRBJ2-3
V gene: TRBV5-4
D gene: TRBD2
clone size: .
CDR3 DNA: TGTGCCAGCAGCTTGCTTTTTGGTAGCGGGAGGGCCGGGGGCGTGACAGATACGCAGTATTTT
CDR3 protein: CASSLLFGSGRAGGVTDTQYF

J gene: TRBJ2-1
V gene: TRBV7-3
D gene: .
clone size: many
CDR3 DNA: TGTGCCAGCAGCACGACTCCCAGCTCCTACAATGAGCAGTTCTTC
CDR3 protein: CASSTTPSSYNEQFF

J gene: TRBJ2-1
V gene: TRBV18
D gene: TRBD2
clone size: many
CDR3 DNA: TGTGCCAGCTCACCGGTCGCGGGAGGGAGCTCCTACAATGAGCAGTTCTTC
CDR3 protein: CASSPVAGGSSYNEQFF

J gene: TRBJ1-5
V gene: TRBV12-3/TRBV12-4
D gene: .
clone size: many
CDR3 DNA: TGTGCCAGCAGCCGTACAGGGTATCAGCCCCAGCATTTT
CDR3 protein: CASSRTGYQPQHF

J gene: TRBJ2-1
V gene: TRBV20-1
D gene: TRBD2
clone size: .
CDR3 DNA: TGCAGTGCCCGGGACAGGGAATCGACTAGCGGGAGGGCCGGCTACAATGAGCAGTTCTTC
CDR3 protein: CSARDRESTSGRAGYNEQFF

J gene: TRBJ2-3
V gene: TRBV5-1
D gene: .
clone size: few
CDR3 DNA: TGCGCCAGCAGCTTGGACGGAAAACGCACAGATACGCAGTATTTT
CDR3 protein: CASSLDGKRTDTQYF

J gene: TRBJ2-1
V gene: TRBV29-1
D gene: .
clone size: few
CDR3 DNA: TGCAGCGTTGAGTCTGAAACTAGAGGCGATGAGCAGTTCTTC
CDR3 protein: CSVESETRGDEQFF

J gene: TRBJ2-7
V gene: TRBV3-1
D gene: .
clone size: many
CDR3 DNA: TGTGCCAGCAGCCCTGGTTTTCACGAGCAGTACTTC
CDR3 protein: CASSPGFHEQYF

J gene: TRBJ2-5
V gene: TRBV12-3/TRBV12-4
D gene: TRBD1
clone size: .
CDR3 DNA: TGTGCCAGCAGTCTAGGACAGGGTGGGTTCCAAGAGACCCAGTACTTC
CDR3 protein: CASSLGQGGFQETQYF

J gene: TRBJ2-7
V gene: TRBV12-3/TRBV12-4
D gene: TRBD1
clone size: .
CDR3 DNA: TGTGCCAGCAGTCGAGCGGACAGGATGCATCTCGAGCAGTACTTC
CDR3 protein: CASSRADRMHLEQYF

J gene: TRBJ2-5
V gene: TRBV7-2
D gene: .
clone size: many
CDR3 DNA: TGTGCCAGCAGCTCCTTAGGAGGGACCCAGTACTTC
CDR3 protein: CASSSLGGTQYF

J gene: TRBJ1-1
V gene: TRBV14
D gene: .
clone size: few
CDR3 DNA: TGTGCCAGCAGCCAAGATCACAACACTGAAGCTTTCTTT
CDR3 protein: CASSQDHNTEAFF

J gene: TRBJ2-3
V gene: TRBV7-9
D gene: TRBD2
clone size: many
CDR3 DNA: TGTGCCAGCAGTCCGGCGGGAGTGGATACGCAGTATTTT
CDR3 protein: CASSPAGVDTQYF

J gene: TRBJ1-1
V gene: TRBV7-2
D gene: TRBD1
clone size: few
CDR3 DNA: TGTGCCAGCAGCGAATACAGGGGCCTTGCGATCGGTTCTGAAGCTTTCTTT
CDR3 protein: CASSEYRGLAIGSEAFF

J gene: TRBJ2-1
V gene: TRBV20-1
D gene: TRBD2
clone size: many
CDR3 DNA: TGCAGTGCCCCGAGCGGGAAAGCCTACAATGAGCAGTTCTTC
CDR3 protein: CSAPSGKAYNEQFF

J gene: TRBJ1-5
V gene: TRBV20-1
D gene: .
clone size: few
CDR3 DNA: TGCAGTGCTAGAGATGGGCTGAGTGGTAGCAATCAGCCCCAGCATTTT
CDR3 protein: CSARDGLSGSNQPQHF

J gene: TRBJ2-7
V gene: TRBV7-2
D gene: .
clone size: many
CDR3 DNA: TGTGCCAGCAGTCACCCCTGGGGCGGCGAGCAGTACTTC
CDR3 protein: CASSHPWGGEQYF

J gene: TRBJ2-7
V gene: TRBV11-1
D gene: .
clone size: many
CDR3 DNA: TGTGCCAGCAGCTCCGGACAGTTCAACTACGAGCAGTACTTC
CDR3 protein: CASSSGQFNYEQYF

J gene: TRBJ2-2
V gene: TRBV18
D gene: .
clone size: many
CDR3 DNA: TGTGCCAGCTCACCCATACAGGCCAACACCGGGGAGCTGTTTTTT
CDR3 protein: CASSPIQANTGELFF

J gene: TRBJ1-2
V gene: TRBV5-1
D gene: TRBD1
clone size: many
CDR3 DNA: TGCGCCAGCAGCCGGGGGGACAGGGACTCCGGAGGCTACACCTTC
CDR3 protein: CASSRGDRDSGGYTF

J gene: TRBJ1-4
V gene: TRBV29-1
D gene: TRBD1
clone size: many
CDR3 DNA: TGCAGCGTTGATGGTGGGACAGGGGCTGAAAAACTGTTTTTT
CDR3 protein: CSVDGGTGAEKLFF

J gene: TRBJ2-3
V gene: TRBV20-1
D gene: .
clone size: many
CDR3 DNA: TGCTCCCGTGGACGGCCAGATACGCAGTATTTT
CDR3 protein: CSRGRPDTQYF

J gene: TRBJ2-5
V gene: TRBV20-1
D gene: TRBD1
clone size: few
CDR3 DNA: TGCAGTGCTAGCGGACAGGGCGGGGAGACCCAGTACTTC
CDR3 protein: CSASGQGGETQYF

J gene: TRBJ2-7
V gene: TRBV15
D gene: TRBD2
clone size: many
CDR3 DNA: TGTGCCACCAGAAGGCGGGAGGGACCGACCTACGAGCAGTACTTC
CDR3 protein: CATRRREGPTYEQYF

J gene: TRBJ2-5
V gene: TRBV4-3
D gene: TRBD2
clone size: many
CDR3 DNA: TGCGCCAGCAGCCAAGTCATTAGCGGGAGGGCCGGGGAGACCCAGTACTTC
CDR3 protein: CASSQVISGRAGETQYF

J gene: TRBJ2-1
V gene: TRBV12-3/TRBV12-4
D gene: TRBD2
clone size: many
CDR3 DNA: TGTGCCAGCAGTCGCAGCGGGAGGGCCTTTGATGAGCAGTTCTTC
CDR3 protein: CASSRSGRAFDEQFF

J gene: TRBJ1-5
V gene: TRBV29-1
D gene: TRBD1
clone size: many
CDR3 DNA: TGCAGCGCCATCTATAAAGGGGGCGATCAGCCCCAGCATTTT
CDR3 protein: CSAIYKGGDQPQHF

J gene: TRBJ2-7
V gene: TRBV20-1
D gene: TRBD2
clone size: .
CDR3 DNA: TGCAGTGCTCCAGGGACTAGCGGGAGTATATCCTACGAGCAGTACTTC
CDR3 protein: CSAPGTSGSISYEQYF

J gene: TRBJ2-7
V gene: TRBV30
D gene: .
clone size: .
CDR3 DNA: TGTGCCTGGAGCCAAACCCAACTGGTTAACGAGCAGTACTTC
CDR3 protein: CAWSQTQLVNEQYF

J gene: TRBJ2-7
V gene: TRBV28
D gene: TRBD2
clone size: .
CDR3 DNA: TGTGCCAGCAGTTTCGGGGGGGAGTACGCGCAGTACTTC
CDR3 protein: CASSFGGEYAQYF

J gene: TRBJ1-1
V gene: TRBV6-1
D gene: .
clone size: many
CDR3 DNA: TGTGCCAGCAGTGAAGTCCACACTGAAGCTTTCTTT
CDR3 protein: CASSEVHTEAFF

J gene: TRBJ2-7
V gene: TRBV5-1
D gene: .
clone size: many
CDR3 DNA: TGCGCCAGCAGCTTGGAGGGCTACGAGCAGTACTTC
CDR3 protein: CASSLEGYEQYF

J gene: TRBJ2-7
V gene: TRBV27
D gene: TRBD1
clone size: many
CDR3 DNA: TGTGCCAGCAGTATACTTGCCCGGGACAGGGGAAACTACGAGCAGTACTTC
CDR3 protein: CASSILARDRGNYEQYF